The 11 T cell receptor beta chains presented below share a single source sample, sequenced in a study of radiation and T cells in renal cell carcinoma. Measured with immunoSEQ multiplex PCR; TCRdb has only the in-frame clones, and not every one. The sample shows roughly 160,000 clones, roughly 90% of them seen only once. Time point specified: blood 4 weeks post-SBRT, at nephrectomy. Treatment meaning: 15 Gy SBRT to primary tumor, nephrectomy 4 weeks later. The specimen was blood, collected from a patient whose treatment included radiotherapy and nephrectomy. Source of these receptors: a woman aged 45-59 years with renal cell carcinoma.

The rearrangement uses TRBV28 and TRBJ1-5, with D perhaps matching TRBD1 (6 bases). The length of the CDR3 is 14 residues. In germline, CDR1 is MDHEN, CDR2 SYDVKM. Trimming pared 3 bases from V and 1 base from J, leaving 7 bases between. The CDR3 DNA reads TGTGCCAGCAGTTTCCAGGGGAGCAATCAGCCCCAGCATTTT. Translating it yields CASSFQGSNQPQHF.

This clone was recorded a few times. J is TRBJ1-5 and V is TRBV28; TRBD1 aligns across 8 bases. CDR1 MDHEN and CDR2 SYDVKM come from the germline V gene. The CDR3 covers 14 residues. V dropped 6 bases and J dropped 3; count of bases not matched to a gene: 4. The CDR3 DNA is TGTGCCAGCAGATTGACAGGGGACAATCAGCCCCAGCATTTT. Its protein product is CASRLTGDNQPQHF.

The chain joins TRBV18 to TRBJ2-5, with 10 bases identical to TRBD2. Per germline, CDR1 KGHSH and CDR2 LQKENI. CDR3 length: 19 residues. The V gene end was trimmed by 3 bases and the J gene end by 1 base; junction bases not matched to a gene: 14. CDR3 amino acids: CASSPRKDVPSGGQETQYF. CDR3 in DNA: TGTGCCAGCTCACCGAGGAAAGATGTACCTAGCGGGGGCCAAGAGACCCAGTACTTC.

The chain joins TRBV7-2 to TRBJ2-5; no clear D gene. The CDR3 is 13 residues long. V dropped 4 bases and J dropped 1 base, with 7 bases sitting between them. CDR1 and CDR2 (germline): SGHTA, FQGNSA. The CDR3 sequence: CASSSRLQETQYF. CDR3 nucleotide sequence: TGTGCCAGCAGCTCCAGGCTCCAAGAGACCCAGTACTTC.

The J gene is TRBJ2-7, the V gene TRBV9; TRBD2 matches 8 bases. V was clipped by 0 bases and J by 4 bases; unmatched bases: 6. Germline CDR1 SGDLS, CDR2 YYNGEE. CDR3 size: 15 residues. The CDR3 is CASSVAWRGVYEQYF. The CDR3 bases are TGTGCCAGCAGCGTAGCTTGGCGGGGGGTGTACGAGCAGTACTTC.

The genes are TRBV2 and TRBJ2-7; D is possibly TRBD2 (5 bases). This CDR3 spans 14 amino acids. Germline V gene lookup returns CDR1 SNHLY and CDR2 FYNNEI. Trimming stripped 8 bases from V and 0 bases from J, with 14 bases between. The CDR3 DNA follows: TGTGCCAGCCGGCGGGTCCTGTTCTCCTACGAGCAGTACTTC. Protein product: CASRRVLFSYEQYF.

This sequence joins TRBV5-6 and TRBJ1-2; the match to TRBD1 covers 8 bases. This CDR3 region has 13 residues. Looked up from germline, CDR1 is SGHDT and CDR2 is YYEEEE. J gave up 8 bases and V 6 bases, and 9 bases lay outside the gene matches. CDR3 coding DNA: TGTGCCAGCACCTCTTCAGGGGGCAGGGGCTACACCTTC. Translating gives CASTSSGGRGYTF.

This clone was seen only a few times. The chain links TRBV7-2 to TRBJ1-4; 8 positions match TRBD1. This CDR3 is 16 amino acids long. Germline trimming cut 5 bases from V and 7 bases from J; bases unmatched to any gene: 12. Germline V CDR1 and CDR2: SGHTA, FQGNSA. CDR3 protein: CASSADRGFVTEKLFF. As DNA, the CDR3 is TGTGCCAGCAGCGCAGACAGGGGATTTGTTACTGAAAAACTGTTTTTT.

About this clone: Within the sample, other DNA sequences also encode this same CDR3. The chain links TRBV4-1 to TRBJ1-5, with a possible D match to TRBD1 (5 bases). Trimming removed 0 bases at V and 4 bases at J, with 7 bases between. The CDR3 consists of 14 residues. CDR1 is MGHRA, CDR2 YSYEKL, per germline. The chain's CDR3 is CASSQDRVNQPQHF. The CDR3 region has the DNA TGCGCCAGCAGCCAAGACAGGGTTAATCAGCCCCAGCATTTT.

The CDR3 sequence is CASSVSGRAGSPLHF. The CDR3 DNA sequence: TGTGCCAGCAGTGTATCGGGACGCGCTGGTTCACCCCTCCACTTT. The chain has TRBV2 and TRBJ1-6, with D possibly matching TRBD1 (5 bases). Germline V CDR1 and CDR2: SNHLY, FYNNEI. The CDR3 spans 15 residues. V lost 4 bases, J lost 9 bases, and 16 bases lay in between.

The chain employs TRBV2 and TRBJ2-2; D may be TRBD1 (5 bases). This CDR3 is 14 amino acids long. Trimming cost V 11 bases and J 0 bases, with 13 bases left between them. CDR1 and CDR2 (germline): SNHLY, FYNNEI. In nucleotides, the CDR3 is TGTGCCGGAACTGGGGCCGCGAACACCGGGGAGCTGTTTTTT. Protein sequence: CAGTGAANTGELFF.